Sequencing of this TCR beta chain was carried out in a study of regulatory T cells in long-lasting Graves disease. Looking at the study overall: Patients with new Graves' disease had used antithyroid drugs below 3 months.

According to the study, TCR beta libraries were built with iRepertoire HTBI primers and CDR3-region Arm-PCR. The authors' processing: Across all samples, about 62 TRBV segments and 15 or so TRBJ segments were identified. TCRdb processed the multiplex PCR reads anew with MiXCR; each CDR3 protein has one entry. The V and J calls, along with clone size, are taken from TCRdb and not from the paper's own processing. The sample has 350,000 to 450,000 distinct CDR3 sequences, approximately 12% seen once. The time point here: newly diagnosed GD, antithyroid drugs for less than 3 months. RNA extracted from PBMCs served as the sequencing template. Study observations and caveats: Patients with persistent Graves' had lower TCR diversity than newly diagnosed patients.

Deletions cut 8 bases from V and 4 bases from J, with 21 bases between. From germline, CDR1 is MDHEN and CDR2 SYDVKM. CDR3 length equals 16 residues. This clonotype came up a few times. Its antigen remains unknown. The data were also submitted as part of a second study, on T cells in Graves' hyperthyroidism and ophthalmopathy. From that paper: Diagnosis relied on clinical symptoms, serum thyroxine and TRAb, thyroid ultrasound and orbital computed tomography.

The clonotype originates from a woman aged 18 to 35 with Graves disease. The rearrangement joins TRBV28 to TRBJ1-5; no clear D. The source material was peripheral blood mononuclear cells (PBMCs), sampled at new diagnosis, from a patient treated with antithyroid drugs. CDR3 bases: TGTGCCAGCCGAGTCCGGCCGGGAGGGTGGAATCAGCCCCAGCATTTT. It specifies CASRVRPGGWNQPQHF.